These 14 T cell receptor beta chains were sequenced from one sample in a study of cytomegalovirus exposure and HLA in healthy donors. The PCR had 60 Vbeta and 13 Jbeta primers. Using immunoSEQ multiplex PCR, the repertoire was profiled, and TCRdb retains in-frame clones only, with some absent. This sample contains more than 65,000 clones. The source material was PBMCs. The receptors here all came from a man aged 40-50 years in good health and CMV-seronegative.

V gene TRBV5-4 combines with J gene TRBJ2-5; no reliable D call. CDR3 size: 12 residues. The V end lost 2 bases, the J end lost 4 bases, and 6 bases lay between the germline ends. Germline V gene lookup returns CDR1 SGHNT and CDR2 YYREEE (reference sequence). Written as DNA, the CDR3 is TGTGCCAGCAGCTTTTTTCGAGAGACCCAGTACTTC. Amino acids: CASSFFRETQYF.

The CDR3 DNA reads as TGTGCCAGCAGTTTTCCCCCTAGCGGGAACACCGGGGAGCTGTTTTTT. Translated: CASSFPPSGNTGELFF. The chain has TRBV7-6 and TRBJ2-2, with 7 bases matching TRBD2. Germline V gene data show CDR1 as SGHVS and CDR2 as FNYEAQ. This CDR3 region has 16 residues. The V gene end was trimmed by 6 bases and the J gene end by 1 base; junction bases not matched to a gene: 8.

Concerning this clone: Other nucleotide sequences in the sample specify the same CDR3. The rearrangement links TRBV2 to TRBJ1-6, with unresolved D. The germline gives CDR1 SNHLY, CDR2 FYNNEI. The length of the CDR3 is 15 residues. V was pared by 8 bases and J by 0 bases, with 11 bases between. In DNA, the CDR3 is TGTGCCAGCGGGAGGGAGATCTCCTATAATTCACCCCTCCACTTT. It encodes CASGREISYNSPLHF.

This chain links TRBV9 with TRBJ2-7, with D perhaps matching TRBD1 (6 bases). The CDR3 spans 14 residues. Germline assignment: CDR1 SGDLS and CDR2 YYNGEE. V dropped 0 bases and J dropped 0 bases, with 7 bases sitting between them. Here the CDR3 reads CASSVEGDSYEQYF. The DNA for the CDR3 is TGTGCCAGCAGCGTAGAGGGGGACTCCTACGAGCAGTACTTC.

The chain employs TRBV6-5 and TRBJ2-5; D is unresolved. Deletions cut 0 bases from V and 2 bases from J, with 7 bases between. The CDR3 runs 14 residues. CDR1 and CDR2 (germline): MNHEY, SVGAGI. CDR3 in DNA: TGTGCCAGCAGTTACTCCCGGAGTCAAGAGACCCAGTACTTC. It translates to CASSYSRSQETQYF.

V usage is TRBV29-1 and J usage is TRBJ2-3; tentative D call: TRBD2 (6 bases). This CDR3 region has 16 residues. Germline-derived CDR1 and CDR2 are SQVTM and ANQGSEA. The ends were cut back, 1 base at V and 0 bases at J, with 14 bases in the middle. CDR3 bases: TGCAGCGTTGAAGGATGGTACGGGGGAAGCACAGATACGCAGTATTTT. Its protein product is CSVEGWYGGSTDTQYF.

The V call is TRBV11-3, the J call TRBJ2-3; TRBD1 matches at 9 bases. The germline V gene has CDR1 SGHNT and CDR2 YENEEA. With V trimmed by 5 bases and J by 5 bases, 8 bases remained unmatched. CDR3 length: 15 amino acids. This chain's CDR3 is CASSARTGAIDTQYF. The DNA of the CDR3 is TGTGCCAGCAGCGCTAGGACAGGGGCGATAGATACGCAGTATTTT.

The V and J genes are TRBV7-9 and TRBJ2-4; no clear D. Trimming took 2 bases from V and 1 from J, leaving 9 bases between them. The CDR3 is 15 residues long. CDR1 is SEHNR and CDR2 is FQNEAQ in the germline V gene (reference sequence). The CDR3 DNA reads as TGTGCCAGCAGCTTACGTGGAGACGCCAAAAACATTCAGTACTTC. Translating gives CASSLRGDAKNIQYF.

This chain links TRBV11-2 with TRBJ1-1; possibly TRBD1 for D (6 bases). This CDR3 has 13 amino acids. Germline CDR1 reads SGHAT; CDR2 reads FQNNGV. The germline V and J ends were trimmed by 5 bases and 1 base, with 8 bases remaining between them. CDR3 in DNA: TGTGCCAGCAGCGTACAGGGGAACACTGAAGCTTTCTTT. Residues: CASSVQGNTEAFF.

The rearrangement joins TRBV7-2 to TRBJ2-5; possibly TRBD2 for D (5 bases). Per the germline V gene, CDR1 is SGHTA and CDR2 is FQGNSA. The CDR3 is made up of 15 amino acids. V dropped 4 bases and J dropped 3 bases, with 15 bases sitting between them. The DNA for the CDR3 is TGTGCCAGCAGCTCCTTCCGCCTAGCTGAAGAGACCCAGTACTTC. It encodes CASSSFRLAEETQYF.

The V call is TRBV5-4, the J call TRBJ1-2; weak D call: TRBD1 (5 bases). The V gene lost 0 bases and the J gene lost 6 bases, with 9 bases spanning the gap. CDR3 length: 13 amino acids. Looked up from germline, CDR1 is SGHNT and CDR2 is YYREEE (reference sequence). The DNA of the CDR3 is TGTGCCAGCAGCTTGGTGGGGGGGGATGGCTACACCTTC. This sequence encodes CASSLVGGDGYTF.

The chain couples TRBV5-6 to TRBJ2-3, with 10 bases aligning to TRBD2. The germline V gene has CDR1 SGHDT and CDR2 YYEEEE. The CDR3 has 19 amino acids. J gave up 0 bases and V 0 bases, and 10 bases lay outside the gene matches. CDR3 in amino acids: CASSLGQASGRHSTDTQYF. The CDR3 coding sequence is TGTGCCAGCAGCTTGGGTCAGGCTAGCGGGAGACATAGCACAGATACGCAGTATTTT.

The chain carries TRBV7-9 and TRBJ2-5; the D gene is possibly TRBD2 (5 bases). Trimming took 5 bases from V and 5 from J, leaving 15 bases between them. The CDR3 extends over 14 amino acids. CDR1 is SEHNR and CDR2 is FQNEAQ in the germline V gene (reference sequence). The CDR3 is CASSLQRGGETQYF. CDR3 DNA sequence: TGTGCCAGCAGCCTCCAACGTGGAGGTGAGACCCAGTACTTC.

The CDR3 is CASSYPAGGSSGNTIYF. CDR3 sequence (DNA): TGTGCCAGCTCATATCCAGCCGGGGGTTCCTCTGGAAACACCATATATTTT. V is TRBV9 and J is TRBJ1-3; D is perhaps TRBD1 (5 bases). CDR1 is SGDLS, CDR2 YYNGEE, per germline. The CDR3 totals 17 residues. Trimming pared 7 bases from V and 0 bases from J, leaving 20 bases between.